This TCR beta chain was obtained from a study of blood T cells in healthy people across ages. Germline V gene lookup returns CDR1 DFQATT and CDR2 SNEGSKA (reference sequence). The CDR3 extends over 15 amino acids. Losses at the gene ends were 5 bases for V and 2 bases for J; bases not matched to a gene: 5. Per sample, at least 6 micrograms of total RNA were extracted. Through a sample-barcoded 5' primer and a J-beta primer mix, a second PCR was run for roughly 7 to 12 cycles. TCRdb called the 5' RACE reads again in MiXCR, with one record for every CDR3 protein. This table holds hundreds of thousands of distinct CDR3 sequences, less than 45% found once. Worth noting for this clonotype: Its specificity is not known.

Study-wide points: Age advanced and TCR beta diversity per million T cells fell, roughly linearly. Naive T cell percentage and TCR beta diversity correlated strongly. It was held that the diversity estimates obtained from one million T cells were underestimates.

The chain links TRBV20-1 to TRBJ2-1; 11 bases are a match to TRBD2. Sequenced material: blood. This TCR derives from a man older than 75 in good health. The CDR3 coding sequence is TGCAGTGCTCCCCTACTAGCGGGGGCCTACAATGAGCAGTTCTTC. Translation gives CSAPLLAGAYNEQFF.